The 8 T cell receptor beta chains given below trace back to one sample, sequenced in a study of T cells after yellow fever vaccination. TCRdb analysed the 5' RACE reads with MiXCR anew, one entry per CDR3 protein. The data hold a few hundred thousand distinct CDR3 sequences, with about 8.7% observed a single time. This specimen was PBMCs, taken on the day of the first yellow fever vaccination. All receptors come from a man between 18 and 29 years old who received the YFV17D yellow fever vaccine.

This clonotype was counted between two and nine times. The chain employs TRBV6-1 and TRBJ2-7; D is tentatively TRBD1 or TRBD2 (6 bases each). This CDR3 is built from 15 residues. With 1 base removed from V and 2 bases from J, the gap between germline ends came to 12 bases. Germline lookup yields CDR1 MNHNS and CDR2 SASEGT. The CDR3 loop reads CASSEEDRLAYEQYF. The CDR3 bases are TGTGCCAGCAGTGAAGAGGACAGACTAGCCTACGAGCAGTACTTC.

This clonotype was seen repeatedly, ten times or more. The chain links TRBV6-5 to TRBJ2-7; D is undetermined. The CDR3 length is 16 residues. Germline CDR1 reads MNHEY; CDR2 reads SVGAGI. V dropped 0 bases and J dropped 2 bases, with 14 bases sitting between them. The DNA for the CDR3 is TGTGCCAGCAGTTACTCGATCGGTCTGAAAGCCTACGAGCAGTACTTC. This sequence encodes CASSYSIGLKAYEQYF.

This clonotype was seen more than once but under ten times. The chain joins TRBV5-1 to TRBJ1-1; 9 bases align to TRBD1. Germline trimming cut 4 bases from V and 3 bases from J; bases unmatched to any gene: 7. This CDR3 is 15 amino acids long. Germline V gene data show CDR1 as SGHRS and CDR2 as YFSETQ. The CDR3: CASSLGTGRDTEAFF. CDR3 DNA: TGCGCCAGCAGCCTGGGGACAGGGAGGGACACTGAAGCTTTCTTT.

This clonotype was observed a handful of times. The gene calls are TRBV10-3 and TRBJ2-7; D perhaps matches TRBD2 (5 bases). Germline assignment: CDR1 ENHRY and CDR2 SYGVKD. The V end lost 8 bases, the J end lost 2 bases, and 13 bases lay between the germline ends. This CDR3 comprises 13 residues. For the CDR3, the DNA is TGTGCCATCCGGGAAGAGCAGGCCTACGAGCAGTACGTC. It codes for CAIREEQAYEQYV.

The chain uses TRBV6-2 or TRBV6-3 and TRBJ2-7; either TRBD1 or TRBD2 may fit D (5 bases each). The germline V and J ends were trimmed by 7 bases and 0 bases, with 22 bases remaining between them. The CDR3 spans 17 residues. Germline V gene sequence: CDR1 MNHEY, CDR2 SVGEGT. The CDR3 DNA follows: TGTGCCAGCACCGTACTACAGGCGGGTCACAGCTCCTACGAGCAGTACTTC. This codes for CASTVLQAGHSSYEQYF.

CDR3 DNA sequence: TGTGCCAGCCTTTCAGGGGGCGTGGGAAACAATGAGCAGTTCTTC. It is translated as CASLSGGVGNNEQFF. The rearrangement links TRBV28 to TRBJ2-1; 8 bases match TRBD1. Germline V gene data show CDR1 as MDHEN and CDR2 as SYDVKM. This CDR3 is built from 15 residues. Trimming cost V 8 bases and J 5 bases; bases outside gene matches: 11.

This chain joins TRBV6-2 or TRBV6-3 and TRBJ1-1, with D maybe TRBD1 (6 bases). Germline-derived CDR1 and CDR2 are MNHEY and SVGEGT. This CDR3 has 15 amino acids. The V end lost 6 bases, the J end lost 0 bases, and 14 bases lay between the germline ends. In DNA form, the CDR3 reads TGTGCCAGCAGGTGGACAGCTGAGATGAACACTGAAGCTTTCTTT. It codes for CASRWTAEMNTEAFF.

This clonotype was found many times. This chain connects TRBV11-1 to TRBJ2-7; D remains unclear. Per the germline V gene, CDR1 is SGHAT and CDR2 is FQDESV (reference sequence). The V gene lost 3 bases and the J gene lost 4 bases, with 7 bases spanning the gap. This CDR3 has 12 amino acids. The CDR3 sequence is CASSLNSYEQYF. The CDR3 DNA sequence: TGTGCCAGCAGCTTGAACAGTTACGAGCAGTACTTC.